The 20 T cell receptor beta chains below all came from one sample that was sequenced in a study of OX40 agonist ivuxolimab in advanced cancers. Library prep was done by the immunoSEQ multiplex PCR assay. Here the immuneACCESS table is served through TCRdb, limited to in-frame sequences with V and J called. Missing clones are a known gap in these copies; in checked studies unresolved V genes cover under half, and the rest lacks a known reason. The sample table contains 50,000 to 70,000 clones; only one count was recorded for 85% to 95% of them. The ten largest account for approximately 20% of the sample. The starting material was CD4+ or CD8+ T cells sorted from blood, obtained in a trial of the OX40 agonist ivuxolimab. The receptors derive from an adult with an advanced solid tumor such as melanoma, head and neck, liver or kidney cancer.

The rearrangement uses TRBV9 and TRBJ2-4; D uncertain. The V end was cut by 0 bases, the J end by 8 bases, with 15 bases between. The CDR3 has 15 residues. Per the germline V gene, CDR1 is SGDLS and CDR2 is YYNGEE. In DNA, the CDR3 is TGTGCCAGCAGCGTAGAGGCGGCCTTTTGGGACATTCAGTACTTC. Its protein product is CASSVEAAFWDIQYF. The complete variable domain, with remaining parts taken from reference TRBV9 and TRBJ2-4, reads DSGVTQTPKHLITATGQRVTLRCSPRSGDLSVYWYQQSLDQGLQFLIQYYNGEERAKGNILERFSAQQFPDLHSELNLSSLELGDSALYFCASSVEAAFWDIQYFGAGTRLSVL.

CDR3 residues: CASSLVGDQREPHNEQFF. CDR3 sequence (DNA): TGTGCCAGCAGCTTAGTCGGGGACCAGCGGGAGCCCCACAATGAGCAGTTCTTC. The chain joins TRBV13 to TRBJ2-1, with 8 positions matching TRBD2. Germline values: CDR1 PRHDT, CDR2 FYEKMQ (reference sequence). V lost 1 base to trimming and J lost 5 bases; unmatched junction nucleotides: 13. The CDR3 extends over 18 amino acids.

The chain links TRBV4-3 to TRBJ2-1, with D possibly matching TRBD1 (6 bases). CDR3 length equals 16 residues. CDR1 and CDR2 (germline): LGHNA, YSLEER. Trimming stripped 2 bases from V and 4 bases from J, with 15 bases between. The CDR3 spells CASSQSGVPRYNEQFF. CDR3 nucleotides: TGCGCCAGCAGCCAATCAGGGGTCCCCCGATACAATGAGCAGTTCTTC.

The V call is TRBV27, the J call TRBJ2-7, with a tentative D call TRBD2 (6 bases). Per germline, CDR1 MNHEY and CDR2 SMNVEV (reference sequence). CDR3 size: 16 residues. V was shortened by 5 bases and J by 4 bases, with 21 bases between the two germline ends. CDR3 amino acids: CASSLEAPGLQYEQYF. CDR3 in DNA: TGTGCCAGCAGTCTCGAGGCTCCGGGACTCCAATACGAGCAGTACTTC.

This clone has a handful of counts. V and J are TRBV18 and TRBJ1-1; D is uncertain. V gave up 6 bases and J gave up 3 bases, with 11 bases separating them. Germline V CDR1 and CDR2: KGHSH, LQKENI. The CDR3 spans 13 residues. The DNA of the CDR3 is TGTGCCAGCTCTCCATTCAAATACACTGAAGCTTTCTTT. Its translation: CASSPFKYTEAFF.

V usage is TRBV4-1 and J usage is TRBJ2-7; D may be TRBD2 (5 bases). From germline, CDR1 is MGHRA and CDR2 YSYEKL. This CDR3 comprises 14 residues. V lost 2 bases and J 4 bases, leaving 12 bases between the germline ends. CDR3 loop: CASSQFQRTYEQYF. CDR3 nucleotides: TGCGCCAGCAGCCAATTCCAGCGGACGTACGAGCAGTACTTC.

The CDR3 here is CASRLNHLGNTEAFF. CDR3 bases: TGTGCCAGCAGGTTGAATCACCTGGGGAACACTGAAGCTTTCTTT. The chain uses TRBV6-5 and TRBJ1-1; D is undetermined. There are 15 residues in the CDR3. V lost 6 bases and J 1 base, leaving 15 bases between the germline ends. The germline gives CDR1 MNHEY, CDR2 SVGAGI.

This clone was observed a single time. The chain recombines TRBV28 with TRBJ2-7; 7 positions match TRBD1. V shed 4 bases and J 3 bases; nucleotides not matched to a gene: 15. The CDR3 has 17 amino acids. From germline, CDR1 is MDHEN and CDR2 SYDVKM. This CDR3 is CASSSGQAVERFYEQYF. The CDR3 DNA reads TGTGCCAGCAGTTCTGGACAGGCGGTAGAACGCTTCTACGAGCAGTACTTC.

The rearrangement links TRBV5-6 to TRBJ1-2, with a weak D call TRBD1 (5 bases). The CDR3 runs to 15 residues. V lost 0 bases and J lost 4, with 13 bases in between. The germline V gene encodes CDR1 SGHDT and CDR2 YYEEEE. The DNA of the CDR3 is TGTGCCAGCAGCTTGGTGGACACCAAGTTCTATGGCTACACCTTC. Protein product: CASSLVDTKFYGYTF.

Only one count was recorded for this clone. This chain joins TRBV27 and TRBJ2-1, with a possible D match to TRBD1 (5 bases). V lost 5 bases and J lost 5, with 19 bases in between. Germline CDR1 reads MNHEY; CDR2 reads SMNVEV (reference sequence). CDR3 length: 16 residues. The CDR3 loop reads CASSPILEDTHNEQFF. Written as DNA, the CDR3 is TGTGCCAGCAGTCCAATCCTAGAGGACACACACAATGAGCAGTTCTTC.

This clone was seen only once. This sequence joins TRBV9 and TRBJ1-1; TRBD1 aligns across 9 bases. This CDR3 spans 16 amino acids. The germline CDR1 and CDR2 sequences are SGDLS and YYNGEE. The V gene end was trimmed by 4 bases and the J gene end by 1 base; junction bases not matched to a gene: 8. CDR3 coding DNA: TGTGCCAGCAGCTTAACAGGGGGCGACCCGAACACTGAAGCTTTCTTT. Encoded protein: CASSLTGGDPNTEAFF.

This chain joins TRBV11-2 and TRBJ2-7, with D possibly being TRBD1 (6 bases). The CDR3 is 15 amino acids. Germline V gene data show CDR1 as SGHAT and CDR2 as FQNNGV. V was pared by 3 bases and J by 1 base, with 13 bases between. The CDR3 protein is CASSFAAGASYEQYF. In DNA form, the CDR3 reads TGTGCCAGCAGCTTCGCGGCAGGGGCTTCCTACGAGCAGTACTTC.

The chain uses TRBV6-6 and TRBJ2-7; 7 nucleotides agree with TRBD1. This CDR3 is built from 13 residues. The J segment lost 1 base and the V segment lost 5 bases, leaving 2 bases of the junction unmatched. The germline V gene has CDR1 MNHNY and CDR2 SVGAGI (reference sequence). CDR3 DNA sequence: TGTGCCAGCAGTACGACAGGGTCCTACGAGCAGTACTTC. It encodes CASSTTGSYEQYF.

This chain links TRBV27 with TRBJ2-6; D uncertain. From germline, CDR1 is MNHEY and CDR2 SMNVEV (reference sequence). CDR3 length: 16 amino acids. V was shortened by 6 bases and J by 4 bases, with 16 bases between the two germline ends. The chain's CDR3 is CASSQVATSGANVLTF. The CDR3 DNA reads as TGTGCCAGCAGCCAGGTGGCCACTTCGGGGGCCAACGTCCTGACTTTC.

DNA for the CDR3: TGTGCCAGCAGCTTCGGGACTTCGATTTACGAGCAGTACTTC. Its translation: CASSFGTSIYEQYF. The chain is built from TRBV5-8 and TRBJ2-7; D perhaps matches TRBD2 (6 bases). The CDR3 has 14 residues. The ends were cut back, 2 bases at V and 4 bases at J, with 13 bases in the middle. From germline, CDR1 is SGHTS and CDR2 YDEGEE. Full variable domain (remainder filled in from reference TRBV5-8 and TRBJ2-7): EAGVTQSPTHLIKTRGQQATLRCSPISGHTSVYWYQQALGLGLQFLLWYDEGEERNRGNFPPRFSGRQFPNYSSELNVNALELEDSALYLCASSFGTSIYEQYFGPGTRLTVT.

The chain carries TRBV29-1 and TRBJ2-7; the match to TRBD2 covers 7 bases. With V trimmed by 5 bases and J by 4 bases, 11 bases remained unmatched. Germline CDR1 and CDR2: SQVTM and ANQGSEA. The CDR3 is 14 amino acids. The CDR3 reads CSVRGERDGYEQYF. CDR3 sequence (DNA): TGCAGCGTTCGGGGGGAGCGGGATGGATACGAGCAGTACTTC.

The V and J genes are TRBV10-3 and TRBJ2-3; unclear D gene. The ends were cut back, 0 bases at V and 0 bases at J, with 16 bases in the middle. Germline V CDR1 and CDR2: ENHRY, SYGVKD. The CDR3 contains 18 residues. CDR3 nucleotides: TGTGCCATCAGTGAGTCACGCCATCTAGGTCTGAGCACAGATACGCAGTATTTT. It yields the protein CAISESRHLGLSTDTQYF.

The chain recombines TRBV19 with TRBJ2-1; D remains ambiguous. This CDR3 region has 12 residues. Germline V gene lookup returns CDR1 LNHDA and CDR2 SQIVND (reference sequence). The V end lost 4 bases, the J end lost 8 bases, and 9 bases lay between the germline ends. The CDR3 is CASSRHGDEQFF. The CDR3 DNA follows: TGTGCCAGTAGTAGACATGGTGATGAGCAGTTCTTC.

This clone was counted once. The gene calls are TRBV6-5 and TRBJ2-5; 11 positions match TRBD2. The CDR3 sequence is 15 residues long. CDR1 is MNHEY, CDR2 SVGAGI, per germline. V lost 6 bases and J lost 5; bases outside the gene matches: 8. In DNA form, the CDR3 reads TGTGCCAGCAGGACCGGACTAGCGGGTGCCGAGACCCAGTACTTC. Translation: CASRTGLAGAETQYF.

This chain links TRBV28 with TRBJ1-1, with D unresolved. There are 13 residues in the CDR3. The germline V gene encodes CDR1 MDHEN and CDR2 SYDVKM. Trimming took 6 bases from V and 1 from J, leaving 9 bases between them. The CDR3 reads CASRQTANTEAFF. CDR3 DNA: TGTGCCAGCAGACAAACAGCGAACACTGAAGCTTTCTTT.